What follows are 6 T cell receptor beta chains derived from one specimen sequenced in a study of blood T cell repertoires in COVID-19. The protocol was immunoSEQ multiplex PCR, while the TCRdb copy is restricted to in-frame clones and leaves out a portion. The repertoire holds 90,000 to 150,000 clones, with about 85% as singletons. The sample consisted of peripheral blood. The receptors come from a man at least 80 years old with acute or convalescent COVID-19.

This clone was found a few times. V and J are TRBV5-1 and TRBJ1-6, with 9 bases that match TRBD1. J lost 7 bases, V lost 1 base, and 3 bases had no gene match. The V gene's germline CDR1 is SGHRS and CDR2 YFSETQ. There are 15 residues in the CDR3. CDR3 residues: CASSLTGGANSPLHF. The CDR3 nucleotides read TGCGCCAGCAGCTTGACAGGGGGCGCGAATTCACCCCTCCACTTT. Full variable domain (outside the CDR3, taken from reference TRBV5-1 and TRBJ1-6): KAGVTQTPRYLIKTRGQQVTLSCSPISGHRSVSWYQQTPGQGLQFLFEYFSETQRNKGNFPGRFSGRQFSNSRSEMNVSTLELGDSALYLCASSLTGGANSPLHFGNGTRLTVT.

The chain couples TRBV6-4 to TRBJ1-5; D is ambiguous. The germline V gene encodes CDR1 MRHNA and CDR2 SNTAGT. There are 14 residues in the CDR3. The V gene lost 2 bases and the J gene lost 0 bases, with 5 bases spanning the gap. The CDR3 sequence is CASSDQFSNQPQHF. CDR3 nucleotide sequence: TGTGCCAGCAGTGACCAGTTTAGCAATCAGCCCCAGCATTTT.

The chain recombines TRBV27 with TRBJ1-1; D gene uncertain. Germline V gene sequence: CDR1 MNHEY, CDR2 SMNVEV (reference sequence). The V and J ends lost 10 bases and 1 base respectively, with 13 bases between them. The CDR3 contains 13 residues. CDR3 nucleotide sequence: TGTGCCACCCGATGGGCCAGGAACACTGAAGCTTTCTTT. Translating gives CATRWARNTEAFF.

The V call is TRBV5-1, the J call TRBJ2-1; 11 bases are shared with TRBD1. The germline V gene has CDR1 SGHRS and CDR2 YFSETQ. This CDR3 is built from 16 residues. Trimming removed 4 bases from V and 9 bases from J; junction bases left unmatched: 12. The CDR3 DNA reads TGCGCCAGCAGCCCGTGGACAGGGGGCGCAGAGGTTGAGCAGTTCTTC. This translates into CASSPWTGGAEVEQFF. Combining the CDR3 with reference TRBV5-1 and TRBJ2-1 gives the whole variable domain KAGVTQTPRYLIKTRGQQVTLSCSPISGHRSVSWYQQTPGQGLQFLFEYFSETQRNKGNFPGRFSGRQFSNSRSEMNVSTLELGDSALYLCASSPWTGGAEVEQFFGPGTRLTVL.

The gene calls are TRBV5-1 and TRBJ1-3, with D maybe TRBD1 (5 bases). V was shortened by 0 bases and J by 4 bases, with 8 bases between the two germline ends. Looked up from germline, CDR1 is SGHRS and CDR2 is YFSETQ. The CDR3 is made up of 14 amino acids. The CDR3 protein is CASSLAGLGNTIYF. The CDR3 DNA reads as TGCGCCAGCAGCTTGGCAGGGCTCGGAAACACCATATATTTT.

The CDR3, as DNA: TGTGCCAGCAGTTCACAGGGCTCCGGCTACACCTTC. It specifies CASSSQGSGYTF. V usage is TRBV27 and J usage is TRBJ1-2, with D perhaps matching TRBD1 (6 bases). The V and J ends lost 4 bases and 8 bases respectively, with 11 bases between them. The CDR3 extends over 12 amino acids. Germline V gene sequence: CDR1 MNHEY, CDR2 SMNVEV (reference sequence).